Presented here are 5 T cell receptor beta chains from one specimen sequenced in a study of blood T cell repertoires in COVID-19. Assay: immunoSEQ multiplex PCR; the TCRdb copy retains only in-frame clones and omits some. The sample consists of about 230,000 clones, 83% of them appearing once. Source material: peripheral blood. The receptors here all came from a woman between 50 and 59 years old with acute or convalescent COVID-19.

This clone was recorded only once. The rearrangement uses TRBV5-1 and TRBJ2-7, with a tentative D call TRBD1 (6 bases). V was pared by 6 bases and J by 1 base, with 14 bases between. Germline CDR1 reads SGHRS; CDR2 reads YFSETQ. CDR3 length equals 14 residues. CDR3 DNA: TGCGCCAGCACGCTGACAGGCGATTCCTACGAGCAGTACTTC. Translating it yields CASTLTGDSYEQYF.

The rearrangement links TRBV4-1 to TRBJ2-7, with 9 nucleotides matching TRBD2. The CDR3 loop spans 17 amino acids. Trimming removed 0 bases from V and 10 bases from J; junction bases left unmatched: 16. Germline CDR1 reads MGHRA; CDR2 reads YSYEKL. This CDR3 is CASSQDGFAREGREQYF. The CDR3, as DNA: TGCGCCAGCAGCCAAGATGGGTTCGCGCGGGAGGGCCGCGAACAGTACTTC.

The rearrangement joins TRBV28 to TRBJ2-7, with 9 bases that match TRBD1. Losses at the gene ends were 8 bases for V and 4 bases for J; bases not matched to a gene: 6. The CDR3 has 13 residues. CDR1 is MDHEN, CDR2 SYDVKM, per germline. The CDR3 protein is CASSGTGLYEQYF. The CDR3 bases are TGTGCCAGCTCGGGGACAGGGCTGTACGAGCAGTACTTC.

The chain is built from TRBV27 and TRBJ1-4; tentatively, D is TRBD1 (5 bases). Per the germline V gene, CDR1 is MNHEY and CDR2 is SMNVEV (reference sequence). The CDR3 extends over 15 amino acids. V was cut by 3 bases and J by 2 bases, with 10 bases left in between. This CDR3 reads CASSFSQGTNEKLFF. The CDR3, as DNA: TGTGCCAGCAGTTTTAGCCAGGGCACTAATGAAAAACTGTTTTTT.

The chain links TRBV13 to TRBJ2-7, with TRBD1 identical over 8 bases. The CDR3 spans 14 residues. Germline trimming cut 4 bases from V and 1 base from J; bases unmatched to any gene: 3. From germline, CDR1 is PRHDT and CDR2 FYEKMQ (reference sequence). The CDR3 loop reads CASSYRQGSYEQYF. CDR3 nucleotide sequence: TGTGCCAGCAGCTACCGACAGGGGTCCTACGAGCAGTACTTC.